This paragraph reports one TCR beta chain. Trimming removed 3 bases from V and 4 bases from J; junction bases left unmatched: 6. This CDR3 comprises 14 residues. Germline V CDR1 and CDR2: SGHAT, FQNNGV. The data derive from a study of blood T cell repertoires in COVID-19. The wider study: Both acute and convalescent COVID-19 samples were obtained from the United States, Italy and Spain. Sample material is recorded as cDNA or gDNA derived from T cells, B-cell-depleted T cells, or PBMCs.

Authors' processing steps: Amplification of reference gene primers was used by the study to estimate nucleated cell counts. The data were produced by immunoSEQ multiplex PCR, yet TCRdb's version contains in-frame clones alone and is incomplete. D and trimming come from the DNA, and the V and J calls and clone size come from that table. Here the sample spans roughly 200,000 clones, around 87% being singletons. The sample consisted of peripheral blood. The chain has TRBV11-2 and TRBJ2-7; 7 positions agree with TRBD1. The clonotype originates from a man in his fifties with acute or convalescent COVID-19. CDR3 DNA: TGTGCCAGCAGCTTCAACCAGGGGGTATACGAGCAGTACTTC. Residues: CASSFNQGVYEQYF.